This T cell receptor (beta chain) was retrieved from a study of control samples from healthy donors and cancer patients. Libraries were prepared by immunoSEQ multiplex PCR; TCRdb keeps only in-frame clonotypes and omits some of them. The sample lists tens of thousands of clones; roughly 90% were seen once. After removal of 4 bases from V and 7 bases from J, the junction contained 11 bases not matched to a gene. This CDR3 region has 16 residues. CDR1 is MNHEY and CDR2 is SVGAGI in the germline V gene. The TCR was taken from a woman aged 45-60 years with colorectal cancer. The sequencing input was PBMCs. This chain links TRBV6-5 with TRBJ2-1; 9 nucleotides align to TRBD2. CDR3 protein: CASSSGGSGGQNEQFF. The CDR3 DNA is TGTGCCAGCAGTTCGGGTGGAAGCGGGGGGCAGAATGAGCAGTTCTTC.